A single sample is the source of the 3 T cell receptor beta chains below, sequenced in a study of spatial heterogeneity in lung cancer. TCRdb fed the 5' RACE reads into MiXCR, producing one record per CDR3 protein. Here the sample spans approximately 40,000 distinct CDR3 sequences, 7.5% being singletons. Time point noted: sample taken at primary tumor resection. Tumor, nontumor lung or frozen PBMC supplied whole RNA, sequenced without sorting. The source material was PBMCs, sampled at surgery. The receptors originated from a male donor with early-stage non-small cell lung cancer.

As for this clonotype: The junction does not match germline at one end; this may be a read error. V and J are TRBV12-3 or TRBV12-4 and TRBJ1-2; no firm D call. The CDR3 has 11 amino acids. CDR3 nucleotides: TGTGCCAGCAGTCGACTGTATGACTACACCTTC. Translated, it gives CASSRLYDYTF.

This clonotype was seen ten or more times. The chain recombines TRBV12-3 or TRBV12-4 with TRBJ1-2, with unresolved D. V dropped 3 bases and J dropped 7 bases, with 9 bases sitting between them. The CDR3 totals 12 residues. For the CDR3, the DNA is TGTGCCAGCAGTTTTAAAGGCTTTGGCTACACCTTC. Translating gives CASSFKGFGYTF.

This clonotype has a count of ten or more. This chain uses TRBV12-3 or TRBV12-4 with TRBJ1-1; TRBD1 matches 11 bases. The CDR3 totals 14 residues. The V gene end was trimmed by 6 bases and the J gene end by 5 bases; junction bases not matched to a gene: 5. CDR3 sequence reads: CASSLRDRGTEAFF. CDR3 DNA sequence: TGTGCCAGCAGCCTACGGGACAGGGGGACTGAAGCTTTCTTT.